Presented here are 24 T cell receptor beta chains from one specimen sequenced in a study of beta chain features in type 1 diabetes. cDNA synthesis used the whole RNA isolate, giving expressed TCRB sequences. Clones were read by immunoSEQ multiplex PCR, and TCRdb kept only the in-frame ones, dropping some. The sample consists of 900,000 or so clones, roughly 16% of them appearing once. The sequenced sample was naive CD4+ T cells from blood. These receptors were taken from a woman in her late teens or twenties in good health.

On this clone itself: Other DNA sequences of this sample code for an identical CDR3. The chain joins TRBV18 to TRBJ1-1; D gene unclear. This CDR3 has 13 amino acids. Germline V gives CDR1 KGHSH, CDR2 LQKENI. V was cut by 0 bases and J by 1 base, with 3 bases left in between. CDR3 sequence reads: CASSPPQNTEAFF. Written as DNA, the CDR3 is TGTGCCAGCTCACCACCCCAGAACACTGAAGCTTTCTTT.

The chain recombines TRBV27 with TRBJ1-1, with TRBD1 matching 8 bases. CDR3 length: 20 residues. CDR1 and CDR2 from the germline V gene are MNHEY and SMNVEV (reference sequence). Unmatched junction bases numbered 21, after V lost 5 bases and J lost 1 base. The CDR3 spells CASSGKMRGQGPTSNTEAFF. Here the CDR3 DNA reads TGTGCCAGCAGTGGGAAGATGAGAGGACAGGGACCTACCTCGAACACTGAAGCTTTCTTT.

The chain recombines TRBV12-5 with TRBJ2-3, with a weak D call TRBD1 (6 bases). The CDR3 contains 12 residues. The germline V gene has CDR1 LGHNT and CDR2 FRNRAP. Between the trimmed V and J ends, which lost 0 bases and 8 bases, there was a span of 6 bases. This chain's CDR3 is CASGLVQGTQYF. The CDR3 bases are TGTGCTAGTGGTTTGGTACAGGGTACGCAGTATTTT.

Concerning this clone: Other DNA sequences of this sample code for an identical CDR3. This chain uses TRBV7-2 with TRBJ2-7; D is unclear. Germline loops: CDR1 SGHTA, CDR2 FQGNSA. This CDR3 comprises 11 residues. Trimming shortened V by 5 bases and J by 2 bases, and 4 bases separated the two germline ends. Here the CDR3 DNA reads TGTGCCAGCAGCCGAGCCTACGAGCAGTACTTC. It encodes CASSRAYEQYF.

The J gene is TRBJ1-1, the V gene TRBV28; 7 positions match TRBD1. Germline-derived CDR1 and CDR2 are MDHEN and SYDVKM. This CDR3 has 14 residues. V lost 7 bases and J lost 6; bases outside the gene matches: 11. The CDR3: CASNTPDRVAEAFF. CDR3 coding DNA: TGTGCCAGCAACACCCCCGACAGGGTCGCTGAAGCTTTCTTT.

This clone was detected only a few times. The rearrangement uses TRBV28 and TRBJ2-4, with D unresolved. The CDR3 length is 15 residues. V lost 5 bases and J 1 base, leaving 12 bases between the germline ends. CDR1 and CDR2 (germline): MDHEN, SYDVKM. The CDR3 DNA reads as TGTGCCAGCAGTCCTCTCCTACAGGCCAAAAACATTCAGTACTTC. This translates into CASSPLLQAKNIQYF. The whole variable domain, filled in from reference TRBV28 and TRBJ2-4, reads DVKVTQSSRYLVKRTGEKVFLECVQDMDHENMFWYRQDPGLGLRLIYFSYDVKMKEKGDIPEGYSVSREKKERFSLILESASTNQTSMYLCASSPLLQAKNIQYFGAGTRLSVL.

This clone was detected only a few times. The CDR3 region is CASNRGGGDEQYF. The CDR3 nucleotides are TGTGCCAGCAACAGGGGAGGTGGCGACGAGCAGTACTTC. V gene TRBV28 combines with J gene TRBJ2-7, with D maybe TRBD1 (7 bases). The CDR3 is 13 amino acids. From germline, CDR1 is MDHEN and CDR2 SYDVKM. V was trimmed by 7 bases and J by 5 bases, leaving 15 bases between them.

V is TRBV28 and J is TRBJ2-2; TRBD2 aligns across 11 bases. The germline V gene encodes CDR1 MDHEN and CDR2 SYDVKM. The trim removed 8 bases at V and 3 bases at J, leaving 5 bases unmatched. There are 15 residues in the CDR3. The CDR3 DNA follows: TGTGCCAGCGGTCCTAGCGGGAGGTACACCGGGGAGCTGTTTTTT. Translating it yields CASGPSGRYTGELFF.

The chain is built from TRBV28 and TRBJ2-4; D remains ambiguous. The CDR3 has 14 amino acids. Germline V gene lookup returns CDR1 MDHEN and CDR2 SYDVKM. Trimming removed 3 bases from V and 5 bases from J, with 11 bases in between. The DNA of the CDR3 is TGTGCCAGCAGTTTGCTCGGGCCACAAAACATTCAGTACTTC. Its translation is CASSLLGPQNIQYF.

The chain couples TRBV25-1 to TRBJ2-1, with TRBD2 as a possible D gene (6 bases). CDR1 and CDR2 from the germline V gene are MGHDK and SYGVNS. The V end lost 7 bases, the J end lost 9 bases, and 19 bases lay between the germline ends. The CDR3 length is 14 residues. The CDR3 loop reads CASTLSGGRGEQFF. The CDR3 DNA sequence: TGTGCCAGCACCCTAAGTGGAGGGCGCGGTGAGCAGTTCTTC.

In DNA form, the CDR3 reads TGTGCCAGCAGCCGCGATGGCCTAGGCACAGATACGCAGTATTTT. Amino acids: CASSRDGLGTDTQYF. J is TRBJ2-3 and V is TRBV11-2; D is unclear. Germline-derived CDR1 and CDR2 are SGHAT and FQNNGV. The CDR3 runs to 15 residues. V lost 5 bases and J 1 base, leaving 13 bases between the germline ends.

The chain uses TRBV6-1 and TRBJ2-7; D call uncertain. The V and J ends lost 6 bases and 2 bases respectively, with 14 bases between them. CDR1 and CDR2 (germline): MNHNS, SASEGT. The CDR3 runs 14 residues. The CDR3 reads CASSFQRTTYEQYF. The CDR3 nucleotides read TGTGCCAGCAGCTTCCAGCGTACCACCTACGAGCAGTACTTC.

The rearrangement joins TRBV6-6 to TRBJ2-5, with 7 bases fitting TRBD2. Germline-derived CDR1 and CDR2 are MNHNY and SVGAGI (reference sequence). After removal of 8 bases from V and 4 bases from J, the junction contained 10 bases not matched to a gene. The CDR3 spans 14 residues. In DNA form, the CDR3 reads TGTGCCAGCCGCCGGGGCGGGGGAAGAGAGACCCAGTACTTC. Residues: CASRRGGGRETQYF.

Only a few counts were recorded for this clone. The J gene is TRBJ2-2, the V gene TRBV6-5, with 7 positions matching TRBD1. From germline, CDR1 is MNHEY and CDR2 SVGAGI. The V gene end was trimmed by 6 bases and the J gene end by 0 bases; junction bases not matched to a gene: 4. This CDR3 contains 15 residues. CDR3 residues: CASRNRGSNTGELFF. The CDR3 nucleotides are TGTGCCAGCAGAAACAGGGGCTCGAACACCGGGGAGCTGTTTTTT.

This clone was seen more than once but under ten times. The J gene is TRBJ2-5, the V gene TRBV25-1; possibly TRBD2 for D (6 bases). The DNA end favors TRBJ2-7, so the J call may be wrong. Germline CDR1 is MGHDK and CDR2 is SYGVNS. The CDR3 is 14 residues long. For the CDR3, the DNA is TGTGCCAGCAGTGTGCCTGGGAGGCATAACGAGCAGTACTTC. Its protein is CASSVPGRHNEQYF.

The V and J genes are TRBV11-2 and TRBJ2-1, with unresolved D. The CDR3 is made up of 16 amino acids. Germline V gene sequence: CDR1 SGHAT, CDR2 FQNNGV. The germline V and J ends were trimmed by 5 bases and 0 bases, with 14 bases remaining between them. The CDR3 region has the DNA TGTGCCAGCAGCATTAGCTTACCCAGCTCCTACAATGAGCAGTTCTTC. This codes for CASSISLPSSYNEQFF.

This rearrangement joins TRBV29-1 to TRBJ2-7; D is possibly TRBD1 or TRBD2 (5 bases each). V was trimmed by 4 bases and J by 7 bases, leaving 20 bases between them. Germline CDR1 reads SQVTM; CDR2 reads ANQGSEA. The length of the CDR3 is 14 residues. CDR3 bases: TGCAGCGTTGGGACCGACAAACTGTGGGGGGAGCAGTACTTC. Translation gives CSVGTDKLWGEQYF.

This clone was picked up a small number of times. V gene TRBV28 combines with J gene TRBJ2-5, with a possible D match to TRBD1 (5 bases). The CDR3 loop spans 15 amino acids. Germline CDR1 reads MDHEN; CDR2 reads SYDVKM. Trimming shortened V by 4 bases and J by 1 base, and 13 bases separated the two germline ends. CDR3 bases: TGTGCCAGCAGTTGGTCCCGTGGGGCCCAAGAGACCCAGTACTTC. It is translated as CASSWSRGAQETQYF.

In this sample, this clone turned up a few times. The chain combines TRBV19 with TRBJ2-1; 7 bases map to TRBD2. Germline V gene lookup returns CDR1 LNHDA and CDR2 SQIVND (reference sequence). With 9 bases clipped from V and 10 bases from J, the junction kept 18 bases outside the gene matches. The CDR3 consists of 15 residues. CDR3 nucleotide sequence: TGTGCCAGCCGGGATCCCAGGCGGGAGCTAAGCGAGCAGTTCTTC. It yields the protein CASRDPRRELSEQFF. Full variable domain (outside the CDR3, taken from reference TRBV19 and TRBJ2-1): DGGITQSPKYLFRKEGQNVTLSCEQNLNHDAMYWYRQDPGQGLRLIYYSQIVNDFQKGDIAEGYSVSREKKESFPLTVTSAQKNPTAFYLCASRDPRRELSEQFFGPGTRLTVL.

J is TRBJ2-7 and V is TRBV4-2; D not resolved. With 0 bases removed from V and 5 bases from J, the gap between germline ends came to 11 bases. Germline CDR1 is LGHNA and CDR2 is YNFKEQ. The CDR3 totals 14 residues. The CDR3 bases are TGTGCCAGCAGCCAAGATTTTCTGGGGAACGAGCAGTACTTC. Translating gives CASSQDFLGNEQYF.

The V call is TRBV29-1, the J call TRBJ1-2; TRBD1 might be the D (5 bases). Between the trimmed V and J ends, which lost 6 bases and 4 bases, there was a span of 9 bases. This CDR3 spans 11 amino acids. CDR1 SQVTM and CDR2 ANQGSEA come from the germline V gene. In DNA, the CDR3 is TGCAGCGTCGGGACTCCCTATGGCTACACCTTC. Translating gives CSVGTPYGYTF.

The V call is TRBV10-3, the J call TRBJ1-3; 7 positions agree with TRBD1. The CDR3 totals 16 residues. The J segment lost 2 bases and the V segment lost 10 bases, leaving 14 bases of the junction unmatched. The germline V gene encodes CDR1 ENHRY and CDR2 SYGVKD. CDR3 nucleotide sequence: TGTGCCAGCAGCCGGGGTATAACAGGGGCTGGAAACACCATATATTTT. This gives the protein CASSRGITGAGNTIYF.

This chain uses TRBV6-6 with TRBJ2-7; 8 bases fit TRBD1. The CDR3 is 16 residues long. Germline trimming cut 8 bases from V and 7 bases from J; bases unmatched to any gene: 19. Germline V gene sequence: CDR1 MNHNY, CDR2 SVGAGI (reference sequence). The CDR3, as DNA: TGTGCCAGCTCAACTCCGCCCGGACAGGGTGTTATTGAGCAGTACTTC. Its protein is CASSTPPGQGVIEQYF.

V and J are TRBV9 and TRBJ2-5, with a weak D call TRBD2 (6 bases). The CDR3 is 14 residues long. Trimming took 1 base from V and 5 from J, leaving 12 bases between them. CDR1 and CDR2 from the germline V gene are SGDLS and YYNGEE. CDR3 in DNA: TGTGCCAGCAGCGTATACGGGAGCTCTGAGACCCAGTACTTC. Translated, it gives CASSVYGSSETQYF.